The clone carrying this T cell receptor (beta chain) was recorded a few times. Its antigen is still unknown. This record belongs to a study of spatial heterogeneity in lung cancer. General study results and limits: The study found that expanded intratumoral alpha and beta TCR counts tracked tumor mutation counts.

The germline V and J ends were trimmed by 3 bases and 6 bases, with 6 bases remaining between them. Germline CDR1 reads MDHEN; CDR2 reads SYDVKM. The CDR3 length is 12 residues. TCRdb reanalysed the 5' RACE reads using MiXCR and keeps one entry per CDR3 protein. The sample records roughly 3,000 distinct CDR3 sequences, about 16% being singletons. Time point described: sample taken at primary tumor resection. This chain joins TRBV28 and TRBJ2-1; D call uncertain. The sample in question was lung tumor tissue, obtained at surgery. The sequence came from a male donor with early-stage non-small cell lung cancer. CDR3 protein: CASSFSGNEQFF. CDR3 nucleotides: TGTGCCAGCAGTTTTTCCGGCAATGAGCAGTTCTTC.